This T cell receptor (beta chain) is from a study of T cell responses to AZD1222 COVID-19 vaccine. The data were produced by immunoSEQ multiplex PCR, yet TCRdb's version contains in-frame clones alone and is incomplete. The repertoire has approximately 150,000 clones, 90% to 95% of them found once; the top ten carry around 4.5%. CDR1 is SGHNT and CDR2 is YENEEA in the germline V gene. The CDR3 has 14 residues. Trimming took off 1 base at V and 5 bases at J, with 9 bases between the two ends. Turning to this clone: The antigen is not known.

General observations from the study: Close to half of all spike-specific TCRs reportedly target regions of the variants that are unmutated. The sample set comprised mostly white British donors with more females, and clonal diversity was possibly underestimated. An increase in Spike-specific TCR breadth and depth was observed after two AZD1222 doses. Only 6 or 7 individuals given AZD1222 were seropositive at baseline.

The rearrangement joins TRBV11-3 to TRBJ2-1; D is unclear. The TCR comes from an adult in good health. The input for sequencing was peripheral blood, taken on day 0 of MenACWY control vaccination. CDR3 protein: CASSLGRNDNEQFF. In nucleotides, the CDR3 is TGTGCCAGCAGCTTAGGGCGGAACGACAATGAGCAGTTCTTC.